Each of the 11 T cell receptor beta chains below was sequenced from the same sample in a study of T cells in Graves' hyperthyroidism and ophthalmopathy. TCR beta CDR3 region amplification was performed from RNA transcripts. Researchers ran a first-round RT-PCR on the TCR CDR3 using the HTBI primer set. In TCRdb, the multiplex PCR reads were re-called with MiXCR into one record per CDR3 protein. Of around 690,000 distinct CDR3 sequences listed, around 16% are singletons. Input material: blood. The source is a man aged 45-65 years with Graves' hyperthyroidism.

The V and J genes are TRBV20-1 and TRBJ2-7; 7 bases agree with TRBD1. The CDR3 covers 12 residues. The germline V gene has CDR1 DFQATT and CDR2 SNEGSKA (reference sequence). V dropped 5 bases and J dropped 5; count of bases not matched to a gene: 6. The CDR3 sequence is CSAQIQGNEQYF. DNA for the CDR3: TGCAGTGCTCAAATACAGGGGAACGAGCAGTACTTC.

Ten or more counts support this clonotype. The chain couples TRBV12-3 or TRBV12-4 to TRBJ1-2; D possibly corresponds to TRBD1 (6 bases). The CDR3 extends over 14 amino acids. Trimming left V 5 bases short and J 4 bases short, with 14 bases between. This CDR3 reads CASSAPGHRYGYTF. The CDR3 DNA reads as TGTGCCAGCAGTGCCCCGGGACATCGCTATGGCTACACCTTC.

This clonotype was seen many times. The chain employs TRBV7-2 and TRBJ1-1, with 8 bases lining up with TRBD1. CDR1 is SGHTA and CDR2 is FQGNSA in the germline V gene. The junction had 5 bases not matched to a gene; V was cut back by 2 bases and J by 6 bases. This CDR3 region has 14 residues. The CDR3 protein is CASSLRTGRAEAFF. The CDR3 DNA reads TGTGCCAGCAGCTTACGGACAGGGAGAGCTGAAGCTTTCTTT.

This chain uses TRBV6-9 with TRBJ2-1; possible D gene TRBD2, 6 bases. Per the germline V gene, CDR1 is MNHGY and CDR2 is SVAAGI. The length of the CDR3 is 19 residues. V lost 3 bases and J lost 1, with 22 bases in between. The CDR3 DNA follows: TGTGCCAGCAGTTACGGCCTTTTTGTGCGGGACCTTTCCTACAATGAGCAGTTCTTC. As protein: CASSYGLFVRDLSYNEQFF.

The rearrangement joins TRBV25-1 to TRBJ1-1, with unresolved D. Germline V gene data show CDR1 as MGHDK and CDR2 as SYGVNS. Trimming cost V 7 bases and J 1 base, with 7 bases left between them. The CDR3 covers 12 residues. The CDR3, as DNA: TGTGCCAGCATCGGCCAGAACACTGAAGCTTTCTTT. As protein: CASIGQNTEAFF.

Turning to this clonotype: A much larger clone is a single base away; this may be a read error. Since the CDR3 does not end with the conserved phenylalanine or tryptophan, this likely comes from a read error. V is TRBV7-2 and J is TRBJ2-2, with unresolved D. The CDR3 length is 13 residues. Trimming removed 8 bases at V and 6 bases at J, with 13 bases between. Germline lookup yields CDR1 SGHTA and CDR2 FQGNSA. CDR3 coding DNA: TGTGCCAGCCGATACGAAGGTGCCGGGGAGCTGTTTTCT. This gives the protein CASRYEGAGELFS.

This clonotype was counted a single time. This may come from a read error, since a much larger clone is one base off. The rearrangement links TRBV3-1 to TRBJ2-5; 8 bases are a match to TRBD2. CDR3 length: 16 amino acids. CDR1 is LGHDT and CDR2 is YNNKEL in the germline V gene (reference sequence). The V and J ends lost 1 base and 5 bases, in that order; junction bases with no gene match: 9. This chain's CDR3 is CASSQAVIAGTETQYF. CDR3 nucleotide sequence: TGTGCCAGCAGCCAAGCGGTCATAGCGGGAACTGAGACCCAGTACTTC.

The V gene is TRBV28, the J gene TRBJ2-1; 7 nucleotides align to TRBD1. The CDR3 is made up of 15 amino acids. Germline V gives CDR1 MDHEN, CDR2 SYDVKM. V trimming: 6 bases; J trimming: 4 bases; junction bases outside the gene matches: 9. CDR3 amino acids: CASSPLGQSYNEQFF. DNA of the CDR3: TGTGCCAGCAGCCCGCTGGGACAGAGTTACAATGAGCAGTTCTTC.

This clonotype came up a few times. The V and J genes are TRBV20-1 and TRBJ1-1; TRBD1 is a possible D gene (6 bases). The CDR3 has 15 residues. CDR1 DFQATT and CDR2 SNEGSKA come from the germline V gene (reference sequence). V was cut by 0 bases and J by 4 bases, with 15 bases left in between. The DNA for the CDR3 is TGCAGTGCTAGAGATCCCCAGGGGTCGGGCACTGAAGCTTTCTTT. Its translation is CSARDPQGSGTEAFF.

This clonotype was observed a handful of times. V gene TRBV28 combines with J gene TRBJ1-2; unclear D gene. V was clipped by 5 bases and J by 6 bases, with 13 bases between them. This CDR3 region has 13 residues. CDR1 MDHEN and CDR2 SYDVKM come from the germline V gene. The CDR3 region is CASSTQLRDGYTF. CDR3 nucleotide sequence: TGTGCCAGCAGTACCCAATTAAGGGATGGCTACACCTTC.

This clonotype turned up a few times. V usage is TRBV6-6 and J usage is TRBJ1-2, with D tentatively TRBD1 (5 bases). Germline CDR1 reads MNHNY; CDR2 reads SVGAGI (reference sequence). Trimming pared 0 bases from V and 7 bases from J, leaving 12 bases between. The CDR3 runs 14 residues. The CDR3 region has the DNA TGTGCCAGCAGTTACTCAGCCGGGACCTGTGGCTACACCTTC. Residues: CASSYSAGTCGYTF.